The clone carrying this T cell receptor (beta chain) was detected only a few times. This entry belongs to a study of blood T cell repertoires in COVID-19. Measured with immunoSEQ multiplex PCR; TCRdb has only the in-frame clones, and not every one. The sample has 150,000 or so clones, approximately 88% seen once. The sequenced sample consisted of peripheral blood. This TCR derives from a woman between 50 and 59 years old with acute or convalescent COVID-19.

In nucleotides, the CDR3 is TGTGCTAGTGGTCCGTTTTCTTGGCCCCAGCATTTT. It codes for CASGPFSWPQHF. The chain uses TRBV12-5 and TRBJ1-5; D call uncertain. Germline values: CDR1 LGHNT, CDR2 FRNRAP. The CDR3 consists of 12 residues. Trimming stripped 5 bases from V and 9 bases from J, with 11 bases between. Together with reference TRBV12-5 and TRBJ1-5, the CDR3 gives the full variable domain: DARVTQTPRHKVTEMGQEVTMRCQPILGHNTVFWYRQTMMQGLELLAYFRNRAPLDDSGMPKDRFSAEMPDATLATLKIQPSEPRDSAVYFCASGPFSWPQHFGDGTRLSIL.